These 28 T cell receptor beta chains came from one sample sequenced in a study of blood T cell repertoires in COVID-19. The table came from immunoSEQ multiplex PCR; TCRdb's copy has only in-frame clones and leaves some out. In the table there are some 110,000 clones, around nine tenths of which are singletons. Sequencing was done on a sample of peripheral blood. These receptors were obtained from a man aged 35 to 55 with acute or convalescent COVID-19.

This clone has just one count. The rearrangement uses TRBV6-5 and TRBJ1-3, with 10 bases matching TRBD1. The germline gives CDR1 MNHEY, CDR2 SVGAGI. J lost 4 bases, V lost 2 bases, and 5 bases had no gene match. The CDR3 has 16 amino acids. The CDR3 sequence: CASSYPGTGVGNTIYF. The CDR3 DNA is TGTGCCAGCAGTTACCCCGGGACAGGGGTAGGAAACACCATATATTTT.

In this sample, this clone turned up once. The chain links TRBV19 to TRBJ1-5; no firm D call. Germline values: CDR1 LNHDA, CDR2 SQIVND (reference sequence). Trimming left V 4 bases short and J 2 bases short, with 12 bases between. CDR3 length equals 15 residues. The CDR3, as DNA: TGTGCCAGTAGTACCTACCGTATAGGCAATCAGCCCCAGCATTTT. Amino acids: CASSTYRIGNQPQHF.

As DNA, the CDR3 is TGTGCCAGCGGAGGAGTCGGACTAGGGCGCGAGCAGTACTTC. Its translation is CASGGVGLGREQYF. The chain carries TRBV14 and TRBJ2-7; TRBD2 agrees at 7 bases. V shed 8 bases, J shed 6 bases, and the junction held 13 bases outside the gene matches. The CDR3 has 14 residues. Germline V gene sequence: CDR1 SGHDN, CDR2 FVKESK.

The chain has TRBV2 and TRBJ1-1; D call uncertain. The CDR3 runs to 16 residues. Germline lookup yields CDR1 SNHLY and CDR2 FYNNEI. Trimming shortened V by 6 bases and J by 0 bases, and 17 bases separated the two germline ends. CDR3 sequence (DNA): TGTGCCAGCAGGCCTCCCTCCCTTACAGTGAACACTGAAGCTTTCTTT. It codes for CASRPPSLTVNTEAFF.

The chain uses TRBV12-3 or TRBV12-4 and TRBJ2-2; D is unclear. Trimming removed 7 bases at V and 3 bases at J, with 9 bases between. This CDR3 comprises 13 residues. The DNA of the CDR3 is TGTGCCAGCATCCCCCGGGACACCGGGGAGCTGTTTTTT. Translation gives CASIPRDTGELFF.

The chain combines TRBV30 with TRBJ2-7; TRBD1 matches at 7 bases. J gave up 3 bases and V 3 bases, and 5 bases lay outside the gene matches. The CDR3 runs to 13 residues. Germline V CDR1 and CDR2: GTSNPN, SVGIG (reference sequence). The CDR3 coding sequence is TGTGCCTGGAGCGCTGGACAGGTCTACGAGCAGTACTTC. As protein: CAWSAGQVYEQYF. The full variable domain, its missing parts supplied by reference TRBV30 and TRBJ2-7, is SQTIHQWPATLVQPVGSPLSLECTVEGTSNPNLYWYRQAAGRGLQLLFYSVGIGQISSEVPQNLSASRPQDRQFILSSKKLLLSDSGFYLCAWSAGQVYEQYFGPGTRLTVT.

V gene TRBV6-5 combines with J gene TRBJ2-5; D possibly corresponds to TRBD1 (6 bases). The CDR3 is 13 residues long. With 5 bases removed from V and 2 bases from J, the gap between germline ends came to 9 bases. The germline V gene encodes CDR1 MNHEY and CDR2 SVGAGI. The DNA of the CDR3 is TGTGCCAGCAGTAAACAGGGACAAGAGACCCAGTACTTC. It translates to CASSKQGQETQYF.

The V gene is TRBV5-6, the J gene TRBJ1-1; no clear D. V lost 4 bases and J 7 bases, leaving 8 bases between the germline ends. The CDR3 is 11 amino acids. Germline V CDR1 and CDR2: SGHDT, YYEEEE. CDR3 in amino acids: CASSRDLEAFF. The CDR3 region has the DNA TGTGCCAGCAGCCGGGATCTTGAAGCTTTCTTT.

This clone has just a few counts. The chain combines TRBV19 with TRBJ2-7, with 7 bases lining up with TRBD1. J lost 4 bases, V lost 7 bases, and 1 base had no gene match. The CDR3 sequence is 11 residues long. The V gene's germline CDR1 is LNHDA and CDR2 SQIVND (reference sequence). CDR3 in DNA: TGTGCCAGTACAGGGGGTTACGAGCAGTACTTC. Translated: CASTGGYEQYF.

This clone was seen a few times. The CDR3 DNA sequence: TGTGCCAGTAGTCACGGGACAGGGGGAGGTCAGCCCCAGCATTTT. This gives the protein CASSHGTGGGQPQHF. The gene calls are TRBV19 and TRBJ1-5, with 11 bases matching TRBD1. The CDR3 has 15 amino acids. The germline gives CDR1 LNHDA, CDR2 SQIVND (reference sequence). V was pared by 5 bases and J by 6 bases, with 6 bases of the junction left unmatched. Using reference TRBV19 and TRBJ1-5 for the parts outside the CDR3, the full variable domain is DGGITQSPKYLFRKEGQNVTLSCEQNLNHDAMYWYRQDPGQGLRLIYYSQIVNDFQKGDIAEGYSVSREKKESFPLTVTSAQKNPTAFYLCASSHGTGGGQPQHFGDGTRLSIL.

The chain joins TRBV18 to TRBJ1-1; the D is unclear. Germline CDR1 and CDR2: KGHSH and LQKENI. V gave up 2 bases and J gave up 5 bases, with 12 bases separating them. The CDR3 loop spans 14 amino acids. CDR3 DNA sequence: TGTGCCAGCTCACCAGACACCCCGGGAACTGAAGCTTTCTTT. It yields the protein CASSPDTPGTEAFF.

The V gene is TRBV2, the J gene TRBJ2-3, with D tentatively TRBD2 (6 bases). The CDR3 covers 15 residues. Germline V gene data show CDR1 as SNHLY and CDR2 as FYNNEI. Trimming removed 4 bases at V and 0 bases at J, with 11 bases between. The CDR3 reads CASSAAGMSTDTQYF. The CDR3, as DNA: TGTGCCAGCAGTGCGGCGGGAATGAGCACAGATACGCAGTATTTT. Using reference TRBV2 and TRBJ2-3 for the parts outside the CDR3, the full variable domain is EPEVTQTPSHQVTQMGQEVILRCVPISNHLYFYWYRQILGQKVEFLVSFYNNEISEKSEIFDDQFSVERPDGSNFTLKIRSTKLEDSAMYFCASSAAGMSTDTQYFGPGTRLTVL.

V usage is TRBV7-2 and J usage is TRBJ2-7, with 7 bases identical to TRBD2. The CDR3 has 13 residues. V trimming: 5 bases; J trimming: 1 base; junction bases outside the gene matches: 2. Germline V CDR1 and CDR2: SGHTA, FQGNSA. The CDR3 is CASSRGDSYEQYF. CDR3 sequence (DNA): TGTGCCAGCAGCCGGGGGGATTCCTACGAGCAGTACTTC.

CDR3 amino acids: CASSPRTDSTDTQYF. In DNA form, the CDR3 reads TGTGCCAGCTCACCACGGACAGATAGCACAGATACGCAGTATTTT. The chain has TRBV18 and TRBJ2-3; a weak D match, TRBD1 (6 bases). Looked up from germline, CDR1 is KGHSH and CDR2 is LQKENI. Trimming removed 1 base at V and 0 bases at J, with 8 bases between. The CDR3 has 15 residues.

The CDR3 is CASSGRLATHSYEQYF. CDR3 nucleotide sequence: TGTGCCAGCAGTGGTCGACTAGCGACCCACTCCTACGAGCAGTACTTC. The chain joins TRBV6-1 to TRBJ2-7; 8 bases are shared with TRBD2. J lost 0 bases, V lost 4 bases, and 8 bases had no gene match. This CDR3 is 16 amino acids long. The germline CDR1 and CDR2 sequences are MNHNS and SASEGT.

This chain joins TRBV18 and TRBJ1-3, with a possible D match to TRBD1 (6 bases). The ends were cut back, 3 bases at V and 1 base at J, with 22 bases in the middle. Germline CDR1 KGHSH, CDR2 LQKENI. The CDR3 sequence is 19 residues long. The CDR3 sequence is CASSPPSRQADWSGNTIYF. The CDR3 coding sequence is TGTGCCAGCTCACCCCCATCTCGACAGGCCGACTGGTCTGGAAACACCATATATTTT.

The V call is TRBV5-4, the J call TRBJ2-7; D gene ambiguous. This CDR3 is built from 15 residues. Trimming took 1 base from V and 0 from J, leaving 11 bases between them. The germline gives CDR1 SGHNT, CDR2 YYREEE (reference sequence). The CDR3 reads CASSLRGKPSYEQYF. CDR3 nucleotide sequence: TGTGCCAGCAGCTTGCGCGGAAAACCCTCCTACGAGCAGTACTTC.

The V gene is TRBV19, the J gene TRBJ1-1, with D uncertain. V was clipped by 10 bases and J by 0 bases, with 12 bases between them. This CDR3 is 13 amino acids long. CDR1 is LNHDA, CDR2 SQIVND, per germline (reference sequence). The CDR3 sequence: CATSGFMNTEAFF. In nucleotides, the CDR3 is TGTGCCACCTCGGGTTTCATGAACACTGAAGCTTTCTTT.

This clone has a single count. The V gene is TRBV9, the J gene TRBJ2-1, with TRBD2 as a possible D gene (5 bases). V gave up 0 bases and J gave up 10 bases, with 17 bases separating them. Germline V gives CDR1 SGDLS, CDR2 YYNGEE. CDR3 length: 15 residues. The CDR3 bases are TGTGCCAGCAGCGTAGCTACCTTGACTATTAACGAGCAGTTCTTC. Translation gives CASSVATLTINEQFF.

The chain has TRBV5-4 and TRBJ1-2, with a possible D match to TRBD1 (5 bases). This CDR3 region has 15 residues. Trimming removed 4 bases from V and 3 bases from J, with 16 bases in between. The germline gives CDR1 SGHNT, CDR2 YYREEE (reference sequence). The CDR3 bases are TGTGCCAGCAGCGATCCCTCAGGGTTTCACTATGGCTACACCTTC. Translated, it gives CASSDPSGFHYGYTF.

The chain combines TRBV19 with TRBJ2-7, with 9 bases identical to TRBD1. Germline V gene data show CDR1 as LNHDA and CDR2 as SQIVND (reference sequence). CDR3 length: 16 amino acids. V was pared by 6 bases and J by 1 base, with 10 bases of the junction left unmatched. CDR3 protein: CASSRHGTGSSYEQYF. CDR3 in DNA: TGTGCCAGTAGCCGACACGGGACAGGGAGTTCCTACGAGCAGTACTTC.

The J gene is TRBJ1-2, the V gene TRBV6-5, with a tentative D call TRBD1 (6 bases). The CDR3 is 13 residues long. Germline values: CDR1 MNHEY, CDR2 SVGAGI. With 5 bases removed from V and 6 bases from J, the gap between germline ends came to 13 bases. CDR3 DNA sequence: TGTGCCAGCAGTAATACCAGGGGAGATGGCTACACCTTC. Translating it yields CASSNTRGDGYTF.

The chain combines TRBV19 with TRBJ2-1, with 10 nucleotides matching TRBD2. The ends lost 7 bases at V and 2 bases at J; junction bases unmatched: 5. Germline V lookup: CDR1 LNHDA, CDR2 SQIVND (reference sequence). The CDR3 sequence is 15 residues long. CDR3 residues: CASTLSGGAYNEQFF. Written as DNA, the CDR3 is TGTGCCAGTACCCTGAGCGGGGGGGCCTACAATGAGCAGTTCTTC.

The rearrangement links TRBV14 to TRBJ2-1; TRBD2 agrees at 9 bases. The CDR3 runs to 15 residues. Trimming took 1 base from V and 8 from J; bases not matched to a gene: 6. Per the germline V gene, CDR1 is SGHDN and CDR2 is FVKESK. CDR3: CASSQGLAGVDEQFF. As DNA, the CDR3 is TGTGCCAGCAGCCAAGGGTTAGCGGGAGTGGATGAGCAGTTCTTC.

The chain's CDR3 is CASSPLGGSQPQHF. The CDR3 region has the DNA TGTGCCAGCAGCCCTTTGGGGGGTAGTCAGCCCCAGCATTTT. V and J are TRBV7-2 and TRBJ1-5; D possibly corresponds to TRBD1 (5 bases). Germline assignment: CDR1 SGHTA and CDR2 FQGNSA. The ends were cut back, 5 bases at V and 6 bases at J, with 14 bases in the middle. The CDR3 is made up of 14 amino acids.

The chain employs TRBV2 and TRBJ2-2, with D possibly matching TRBD2 (5 bases). V shed 4 bases and J shed 6 bases, with 9 bases lying between them. The germline gives CDR1 SNHLY, CDR2 FYNNEI. The CDR3 extends over 13 amino acids. In nucleotides, the CDR3 is TGTGCCAGCAGTGTGGCTAGCCCCGGGGAGCTGTTTTTT. As protein: CASSVASPGELFF.

This chain joins TRBV19 and TRBJ2-1; 8 nucleotides align to TRBD1. V trimming: 3 bases; J trimming: 5 bases; junction bases outside the gene matches: 6. The CDR3 length is 15 residues. CDR1 LNHDA and CDR2 SQIVND come from the germline V gene (reference sequence). The CDR3 DNA reads TGTGCCAGTAGTATCGGGACAGGAGGGAACAATGAGCAGTTCTTC. The encoded protein is CASSIGTGGNNEQFF. Together with reference TRBV19 and TRBJ2-1, the CDR3 gives the full variable domain: DGGITQSPKYLFRKEGQNVTLSCEQNLNHDAMYWYRQDPGQGLRLIYYSQIVNDFQKGDIAEGYSVSREKKESFPLTVTSAQKNPTAFYLCASSIGTGGNNEQFFGPGTRLTVL.

The CDR3 protein is CASSQGQRDTDTQYF. CDR3 in DNA: TGTGCCAGCAGCCAAGGGCAGCGAGACACAGATACGCAGTATTTT. The chain joins TRBV4-2 to TRBJ2-3; D ambiguous. This CDR3 comprises 15 residues. Germline V gene sequence: CDR1 LGHNA, CDR2 YNFKEQ. V lost 1 base and J lost 2, with 10 bases in between.